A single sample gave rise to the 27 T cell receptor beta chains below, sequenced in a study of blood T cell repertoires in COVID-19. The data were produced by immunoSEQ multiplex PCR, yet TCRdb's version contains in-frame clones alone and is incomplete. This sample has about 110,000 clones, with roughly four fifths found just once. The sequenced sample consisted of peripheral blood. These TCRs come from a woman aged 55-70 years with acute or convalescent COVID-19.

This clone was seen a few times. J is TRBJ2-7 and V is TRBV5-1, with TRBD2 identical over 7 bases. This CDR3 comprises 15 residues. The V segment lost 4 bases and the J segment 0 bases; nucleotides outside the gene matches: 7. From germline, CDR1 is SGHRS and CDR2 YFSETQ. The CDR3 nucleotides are TGCGCCAGCAGCCGGGGGGACCCAAGCTCCTACGAGCAGTACTTC. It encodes CASSRGDPSSYEQYF.

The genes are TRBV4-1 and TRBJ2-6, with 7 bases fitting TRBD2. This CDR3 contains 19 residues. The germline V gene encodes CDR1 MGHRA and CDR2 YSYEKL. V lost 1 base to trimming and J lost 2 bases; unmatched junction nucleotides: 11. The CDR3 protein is CASSQGVSSGLPGANVLTF. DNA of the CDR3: TGCGCCAGCAGCCAAGGTGTTTCTAGCGGCCTGCCTGGGGCCAACGTCCTGACTTTC.

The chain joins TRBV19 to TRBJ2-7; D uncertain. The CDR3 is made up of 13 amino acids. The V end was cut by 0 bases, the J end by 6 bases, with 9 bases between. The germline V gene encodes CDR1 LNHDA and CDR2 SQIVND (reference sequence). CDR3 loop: CASSIEGLSEQYF. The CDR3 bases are TGTGCCAGTAGTATAGAGGGCCTGAGCGAGCAGTACTTC.

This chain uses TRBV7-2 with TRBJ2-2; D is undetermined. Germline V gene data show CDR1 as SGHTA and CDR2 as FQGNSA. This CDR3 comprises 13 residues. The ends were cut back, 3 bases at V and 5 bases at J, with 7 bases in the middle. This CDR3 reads CASSFGGTGELFF. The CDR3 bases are TGTGCCAGCAGCTTTGGCGGTACCGGGGAGCTGTTTTTT.

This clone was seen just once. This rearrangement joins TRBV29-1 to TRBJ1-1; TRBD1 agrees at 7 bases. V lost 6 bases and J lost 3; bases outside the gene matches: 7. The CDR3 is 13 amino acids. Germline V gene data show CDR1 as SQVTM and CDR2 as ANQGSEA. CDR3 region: CSVKPGGYTEAFF. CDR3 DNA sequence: TGCAGCGTCAAGCCAGGGGGTTACACTGAAGCTTTCTTT. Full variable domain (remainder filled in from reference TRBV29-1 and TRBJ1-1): SAVISQKPSRDICQRGTSLTIQCQVDSQVTMMFWYRQQPGQSLTLIATANQGSEATYESGFVIDKFPISRPNLTFSTLTVSNMSPEDSSIYLCSVKPGGYTEAFFGQGTRLTVV.

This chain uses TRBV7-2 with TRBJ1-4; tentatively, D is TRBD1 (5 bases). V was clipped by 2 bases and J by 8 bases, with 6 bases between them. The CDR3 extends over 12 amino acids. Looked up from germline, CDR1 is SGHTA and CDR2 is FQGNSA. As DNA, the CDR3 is TGTGCCAGCAGCTTATACAGGGAAAAACTGTTTTTT. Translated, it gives CASSLYREKLFF.

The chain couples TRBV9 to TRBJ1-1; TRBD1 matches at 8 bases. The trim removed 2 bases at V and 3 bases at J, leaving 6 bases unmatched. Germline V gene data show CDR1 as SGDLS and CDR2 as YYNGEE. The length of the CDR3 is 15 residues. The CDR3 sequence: CASSVEGQGYTEAFF. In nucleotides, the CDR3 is TGTGCCAGCAGCGTCGAAGGACAGGGATACACTGAAGCTTTCTTT.

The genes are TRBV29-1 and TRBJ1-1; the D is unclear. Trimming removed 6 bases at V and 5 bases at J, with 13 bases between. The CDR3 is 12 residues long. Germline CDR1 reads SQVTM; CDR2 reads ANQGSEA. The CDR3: CSVLEGGTEAFF. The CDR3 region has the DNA TGCAGCGTCCTGGAGGGAGGGACTGAAGCTTTCTTT.

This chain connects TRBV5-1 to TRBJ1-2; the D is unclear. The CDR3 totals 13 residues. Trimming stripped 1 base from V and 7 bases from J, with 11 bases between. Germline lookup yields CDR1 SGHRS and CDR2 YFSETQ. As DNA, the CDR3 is TGCGCCAGCAGCTTGAGTTGGGAGGGTGGCTACACCTTC. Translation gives CASSLSWEGGYTF.

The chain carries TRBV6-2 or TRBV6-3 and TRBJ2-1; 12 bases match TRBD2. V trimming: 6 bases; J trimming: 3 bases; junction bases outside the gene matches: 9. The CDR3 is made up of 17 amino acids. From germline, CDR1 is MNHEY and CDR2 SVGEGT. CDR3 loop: CASSYPSGGAVYNEQFF. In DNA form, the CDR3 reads TGTGCCAGCAGCTATCCTAGCGGGGGGGCCGTCTACAATGAGCAGTTCTTC.

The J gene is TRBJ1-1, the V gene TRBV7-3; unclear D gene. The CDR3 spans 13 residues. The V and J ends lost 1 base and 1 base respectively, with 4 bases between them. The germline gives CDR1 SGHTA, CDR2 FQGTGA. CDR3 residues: CASSLRANTEAFF. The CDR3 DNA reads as TGTGCCAGCAGCTTAAGGGCGAACACTGAAGCTTTCTTT.

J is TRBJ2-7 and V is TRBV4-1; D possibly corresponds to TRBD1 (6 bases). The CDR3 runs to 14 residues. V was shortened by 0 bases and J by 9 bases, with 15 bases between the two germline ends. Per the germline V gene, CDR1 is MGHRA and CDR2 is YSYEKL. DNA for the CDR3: TGCGCCAGCAGCCAAGAGAGGACAGCTCGGGTGCAGTACTTC. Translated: CASSQERTARVQYF.

Written as DNA, the CDR3 is TGCGCCAGCAGCTTGGACAGGGGAGAAGGCTACACCTTC. Translating it yields CASSLDRGEGYTF. The V and J genes are TRBV5-1 and TRBJ1-2; 7 bases line up with TRBD1. Germline CDR1 is SGHRS and CDR2 is YFSETQ. J gave up 8 bases and V 0 bases, and 4 bases lay outside the gene matches. This CDR3 has 13 residues.

The CDR3 bases are TGTGCCAGCAGCTTAGTTCACACTAGCTCTGGAAACACCATATATTTT. Its protein product is CASSLVHTSSGNTIYF. This chain links TRBV7-2 with TRBJ1-3; D is undetermined. Looked up from germline, CDR1 is SGHTA and CDR2 is FQGNSA. V shed 1 base and J shed 0 bases, with 10 bases lying between them. This CDR3 spans 16 amino acids. Full variable domain (outside the CDR3, taken from reference TRBV7-2 and TRBJ1-3): GAGVSQSPSNKVTEKGKDVELRCDPISGHTALYWYRQSLGQGLEFLIYFQGNSAPDKSGLPSDRFSAERTGGSVSTLTIQRTQQEDSAVYLCASSLVHTSSGNTIYFGEGSWLTVV.

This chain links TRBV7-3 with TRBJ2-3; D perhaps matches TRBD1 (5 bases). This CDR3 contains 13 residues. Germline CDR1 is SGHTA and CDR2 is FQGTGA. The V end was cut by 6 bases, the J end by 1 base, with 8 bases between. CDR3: CASRLGGTDTQYF. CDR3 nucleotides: TGTGCCAGCAGGCTAGGGGGCACAGATACGCAGTATTTT.

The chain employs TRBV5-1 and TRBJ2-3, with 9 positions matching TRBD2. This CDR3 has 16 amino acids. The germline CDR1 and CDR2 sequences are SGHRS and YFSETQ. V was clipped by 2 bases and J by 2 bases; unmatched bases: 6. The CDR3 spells CASSLGLASFTDTQYF. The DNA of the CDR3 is TGCGCCAGCAGCTTAGGACTAGCGAGTTTCACAGATACGCAGTATTTT.

CDR3 residues: CATSRDSNTGDSNQPQHF. The CDR3 region has the DNA TGTGCCACCAGCAGAGATAGTAACACAGGGGATAGCAATCAGCCCCAGCATTTT. The J gene is TRBJ1-5, the V gene TRBV15; TRBD1 matches at 7 bases. Germline-derived CDR1 and CDR2 are LNHNV and YYDKDF (reference sequence). The V and J ends lost 0 bases and 0 bases, in that order; junction bases with no gene match: 8. CDR3 size: 18 residues. Full variable domain (missing parts from reference TRBV15 and TRBJ1-5): DAMVIQNPRYQVTQFGKPVTLSCSQTLNHNVMYWYQQKSSQAPKLLFHYYDKDFNNEADTPDNFQSRRPNTSFCFLDIRSPGLGDTAMYLCATSRDSNTGDSNQPQHFGDGTRLSIL.

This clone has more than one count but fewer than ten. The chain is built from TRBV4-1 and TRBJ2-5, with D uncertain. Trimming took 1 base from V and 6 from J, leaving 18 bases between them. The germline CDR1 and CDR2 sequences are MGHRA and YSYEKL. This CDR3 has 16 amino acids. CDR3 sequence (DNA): TGCGCCAGCAGCCAAGGGGTTCTGTTTGCGGTAAAGACCCAGTACTTC. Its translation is CASSQGVLFAVKTQYF.

CDR3 region: CAWSVLQGANGEAFF. The CDR3 DNA reads TGTGCCTGGAGTGTACTTCAGGGGGCGAACGGTGAAGCTTTCTTT. The rearrangement links TRBV30 to TRBJ1-1, with 8 bases lining up with TRBD1. The CDR3 contains 15 residues. Germline V lookup: CDR1 GTSNPN, CDR2 SVGIG (reference sequence). Trimming removed 0 bases from V and 7 bases from J; junction bases left unmatched: 10. Based on the CDR3 plus reference TRBV30 and TRBJ1-1, the full variable domain is SQTIHQWPATLVQPVGSPLSLECTVEGTSNPNLYWYRQAAGRGLQLLFYSVGIGQISSEVPQNLSASRPQDRQFILSSKKLLLSDSGFYLCAWSVLQGANGEAFFGQGTRLTVV.

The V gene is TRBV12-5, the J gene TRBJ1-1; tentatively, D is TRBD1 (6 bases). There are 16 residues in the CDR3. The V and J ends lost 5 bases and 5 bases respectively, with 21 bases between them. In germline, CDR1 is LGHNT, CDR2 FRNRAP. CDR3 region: CASGGGGHLQGTEAFF. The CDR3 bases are TGTGCTAGTGGTGGGGGTGGACATCTTCAGGGGACTGAAGCTTTCTTT.

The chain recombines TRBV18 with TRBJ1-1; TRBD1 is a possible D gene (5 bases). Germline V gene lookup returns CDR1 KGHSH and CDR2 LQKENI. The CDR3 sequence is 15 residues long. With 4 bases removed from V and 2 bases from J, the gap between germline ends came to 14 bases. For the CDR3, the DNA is TGTGCCAGCTCACGCCCGACAGCAGAAAACACTGAAGCTTTCTTT. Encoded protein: CASSRPTAENTEAFF. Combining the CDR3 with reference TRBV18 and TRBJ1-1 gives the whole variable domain NAGVMQNPRHLVRRRGQEARLRCSPMKGHSHVYWYRQLPEEGLKFMVYLQKENIIDESGMPKERFSAEFPKEGPSILRIQQVVRGDSAAYFCASSRPTAENTEAFFGQGTRLTVV.

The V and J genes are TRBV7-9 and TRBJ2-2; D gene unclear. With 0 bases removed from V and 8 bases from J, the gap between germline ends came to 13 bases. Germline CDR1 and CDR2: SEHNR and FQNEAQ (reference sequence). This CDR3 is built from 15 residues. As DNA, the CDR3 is TGTGCCAGCAGCTTAGCATCGGTGGTCGCGGGGGAGCTGTTTTTT. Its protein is CASSLASVVAGELFF.

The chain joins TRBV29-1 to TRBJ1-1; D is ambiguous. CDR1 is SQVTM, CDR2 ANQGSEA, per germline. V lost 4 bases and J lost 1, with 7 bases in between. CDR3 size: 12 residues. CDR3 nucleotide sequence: TGCAGCGTTGTAATTAGGAACACTGAAGCTTTCTTT. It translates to CSVVIRNTEAFF.

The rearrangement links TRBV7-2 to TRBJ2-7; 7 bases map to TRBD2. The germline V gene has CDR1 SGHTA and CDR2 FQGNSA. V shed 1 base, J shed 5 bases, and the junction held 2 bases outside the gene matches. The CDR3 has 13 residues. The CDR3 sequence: CASSLVSGDEQYF. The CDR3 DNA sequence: TGTGCCAGCAGCTTAGTGAGCGGGGACGAGCAGTACTTC.

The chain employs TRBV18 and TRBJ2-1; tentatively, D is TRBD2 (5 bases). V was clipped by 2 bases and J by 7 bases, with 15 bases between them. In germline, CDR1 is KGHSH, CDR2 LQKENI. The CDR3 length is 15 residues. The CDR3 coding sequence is TGTGCCAGCTCACCAGGCGGGTTCGGCGGAAATGAGCAGTTCTTC. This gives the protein CASSPGGFGGNEQFF. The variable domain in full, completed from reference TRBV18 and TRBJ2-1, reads NAGVMQNPRHLVRRRGQEARLRCSPMKGHSHVYWYRQLPEEGLKFMVYLQKENIIDESGMPKERFSAEFPKEGPSILRIQQVVRGDSAAYFCASSPGGFGGNEQFFGPGTRLTVL.

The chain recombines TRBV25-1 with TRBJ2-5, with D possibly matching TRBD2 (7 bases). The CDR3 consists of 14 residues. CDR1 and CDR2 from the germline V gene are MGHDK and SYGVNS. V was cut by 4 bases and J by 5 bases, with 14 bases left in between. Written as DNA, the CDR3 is TGTGCCAGCAGTGTCCCAGGGAGGGGGGAGACCCAGTACTTC. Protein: CASSVPGRGETQYF. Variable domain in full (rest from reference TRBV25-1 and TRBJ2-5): EADIYQTPRYLVIGTGKKITLECSQTMGHDKMYWYQQDPGMELHLIHYSYGVNSTEKGDLSSESTVSRIRTEHFPLTLESARPSHTSQYLCASSVPGRGETQYFGPGTRLLVL.

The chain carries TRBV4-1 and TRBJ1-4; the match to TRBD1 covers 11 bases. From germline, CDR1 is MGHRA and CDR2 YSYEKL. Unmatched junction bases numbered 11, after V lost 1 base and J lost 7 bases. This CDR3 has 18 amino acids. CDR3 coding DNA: TGCGCCAGCAGCCAAGGGACAGGGGGCGAAATTTTCATTGAAAAACTGTTTTTT. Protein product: CASSQGTGGEIFIEKLFF.